Each of the 20 T cell receptor beta chains below was sequenced from the same sample in a study of CXCR3-negative and CXCR3-positive naive CD8 T cells. It was by 5' RACE with UMI labels that the TRB cDNA libraries were prepared. TCRdb re-called the 5' RACE reads; one entry per CDR3 protein, DNA not given. This sample's table reports some 130,000 distinct CDR3 sequences. The sequencing input was naive CXCR3- CD8+ T cells from blood. Described subset: CD45RO-CCR7+CD27+CD95- naive CD8+ T cells lacking CXCR3 (TNR3-). The receptors were sampled from a human donor in good health. Some clones in this sample may be carry-over from other donors' samples.

The genes are TRBV5-4 and TRBJ1-1. The germline V gene has CDR1 SGHNT and CDR2 YYREEE (reference sequence). The CDR3 covers 15 residues. The CDR3 is CASSLKDILNTEAFF.

The chain joins TRBV12-3 or TRBV12-4 to TRBJ1-1. This CDR3 contains 12 residues. The CDR3 sequence is CASRFGSTEAFF.

J is TRBJ2-3 and V is TRBV5-1; TCRdb's D call of TRBD1 is untestable without DNA. The CDR3 sequence is 16 residues long. Germline loops: CDR1 SGHRS, CDR2 YFSETQ. The CDR3 spells CASSSQDRGRTDTQYF.

The V gene is TRBV5-6, the J gene TRBJ2-2; the TRBD2 assignment by TCRdb is unverifiable without DNA. The CDR3 covers 19 residues. The germline V gene has CDR1 SGHDT and CDR2 YYEEEE. This CDR3 is CASSLLGLAGVRRTGELFF.

This rearrangement joins TRBV12-3 or TRBV12-4 to TRBJ2-7. The CDR3 sequence is 15 residues long. This chain's CDR3 is CASSYLDGSSYEQYF.

The chain employs TRBV12-3 or TRBV12-4 and TRBJ1-2; TCRdb lists TRBD1, though no DNA is available to test this call. The CDR3 is 16 amino acids. The CDR3 spells CASSYSGGREVYGYTF.

The chain has TRBV29-1 and TRBJ2-7; TCRdb's D gene call, TRBD2, goes unchecked for lack of DNA. The CDR3 is 13 residues long. Germline CDR1 SQVTM, CDR2 ANQGSEA. CDR3 loop: CSVESGDSYEQYF.

The CDR3 region is CASSHTIGGSYEQYF. This rearrangement joins TRBV4-3 to TRBJ2-7; TCRdb selects TRBD1, and the lack of DNA leaves this call unchecked. The CDR3 covers 15 residues. Germline V gene sequence: CDR1 LGHNA, CDR2 YSLEER.

The CDR3 loop reads CASSADSYSYNEQFF. This rearrangement joins TRBV9 to TRBJ2-1; TCRdb designates TRBD2, a call that cannot be tested without DNA. This CDR3 is built from 15 residues. Germline V lookup: CDR1 SGDLS, CDR2 YYNGEE.

This chain connects TRBV27 to TRBJ2-5. The germline CDR1 and CDR2 sequences are MNHEY and SMNVEV (reference sequence). The CDR3 runs to 13 residues. The CDR3 here is CASSLYSQETQYF.

The chain has TRBV29-1 and TRBJ1-2. The germline V gene encodes CDR1 SQVTM and CDR2 ANQGSEA. The CDR3 length is 13 residues. The CDR3 region is CSVEAETHYGYTF.

V gene TRBV4-3 combines with J gene TRBJ2-3; TCRdb proposes TRBD2, but this gene call is untestable without DNA. Per germline, CDR1 LGHNA and CDR2 YSLEER. The CDR3 is 16 amino acids. CDR3 sequence: CASSQALAGSTDTQYF.

The V and J genes are TRBV7-8 and TRBJ2-1; TCRdb's assignment of TRBD2 cannot be checked, as there is no DNA. Germline values: CDR1 SGHVS, CDR2 FQNEAQ. The CDR3 runs to 16 residues. CDR3 loop: CASSPWGAGMYNEQFF.

This CDR3 is CASSLLGTEYNEQFF. This chain links TRBV5-1 with TRBJ2-1; without DNA, the TCRdb call of TRBD1 cannot be checked. CDR1 is SGHRS, CDR2 YFSETQ, per germline. The CDR3 consists of 15 residues.

This rearrangement joins TRBV10-1 to TRBJ2-3. This CDR3 region has 13 residues. Looked up from germline, CDR1 is WNHNN and CDR2 is SYGVQD (reference sequence). CDR3 sequence reads: CASSELHSDTQYF.

The J gene is TRBJ2-7, the V gene TRBV5-1; TCRdb's D gene call, TRBD1, goes unchecked for lack of DNA. Germline CDR1 is SGHRS and CDR2 is YFSETQ. The CDR3 is 12 residues long. This CDR3 reads CASSLNGNEQYF.

The chain joins TRBV12-3 or TRBV12-4 to TRBJ2-1; TCRdb proposes TRBD2, but this gene call is untestable without DNA. The CDR3 consists of 16 residues. CDR3 residues: CASSPRGGGAYNEQFF.

The CDR3: CAWSLGLNEQFF. The chain employs TRBV30 and TRBJ2-1; TCRdb selects TRBD2, and the lack of DNA leaves this call unchecked. Germline values: CDR1 GTSNPN, CDR2 SVGIG (reference sequence). This CDR3 region has 12 residues.

The chain uses TRBV7-9 and TRBJ1-1. The CDR3 sequence is 13 residues long. Looked up from germline, CDR1 is SEHNR and CDR2 is FQNEAQ (reference sequence). Here the CDR3 reads CASSVDENTEAFF.

The chain uses TRBV5-1 and TRBJ2-7. The CDR3 is made up of 14 amino acids. CDR1 SGHRS and CDR2 YFSETQ come from the germline V gene. The CDR3 loop reads CASSLVGSFYEQYF.